A single sample gave rise to the 7 T cell receptor beta chains below, sequenced in a study of blood T cell repertoires in COVID-19. Produced via immunoSEQ multiplex PCR; TCRdb's table is partial and in-frame only. The repertoire holds some 170,000 clones, approximately 85% seen once, with approximately 1.1% in the top ten. Sequencing input: peripheral blood. The receptors come from a man aged 35 to 55 with acute or convalescent COVID-19.

With respect to this clone: The sample carries other DNA sequences with the same CDR3. J is TRBJ1-2 and V is TRBV7-9; 8 bases map to TRBD1. From germline, CDR1 is SEHNR and CDR2 FQNEAQ (reference sequence). This CDR3 contains 14 residues. V gave up 3 bases and J gave up 8 bases; unmatched junction bases: 8. The CDR3 nucleotides are TGTGCCAGCAGCTTGGGGCAGGGGGCGGAAGGCTACACCTTC. Amino acid sequence: CASSLGQGAEGYTF.

The chain has TRBV5-1 and TRBJ2-5; 9 bases agree with TRBD1. This CDR3 has 16 amino acids. Germline V gives CDR1 SGHRS, CDR2 YFSETQ. V lost 4 bases to trimming and J lost 2 bases; unmatched junction nucleotides: 9. CDR3 bases: TGCGCCAGCAGCCCCCTTGACAGGGGGATGCAAGAGACCCAGTACTTC. Translation gives CASSPLDRGMQETQYF.

This chain joins TRBV6-5 and TRBJ1-2; 7 bases line up with TRBD1. The ends lost 6 bases at V and 3 bases at J; junction bases unmatched: 7. From germline, CDR1 is MNHEY and CDR2 SVGAGI. This CDR3 spans 14 amino acids. For the CDR3, the DNA is TGTGCCAGCAGATTGTCGGGGACAGACTATGGCTACACCTTC. It specifies CASRLSGTDYGYTF.

The chain couples TRBV24-1 to TRBJ1-2; 7 nucleotides agree with TRBD1. The junction had 5 bases not matched to a gene; V was cut back by 4 bases and J by 4 bases. Germline CDR1 and CDR2: KGHDR and SFDVKD. This CDR3 region has 14 residues. CDR3 nucleotide sequence: TGTGCCACCAGTGAGGAGACAGGGCGCTATGGCTACACCTTC. It translates to CATSEETGRYGYTF.

The genes are TRBV5-1 and TRBJ2-3; D uncertain. The ends were cut back, 6 bases at V and 0 bases at J, with 14 bases in the middle. Per the germline V gene, CDR1 is SGHRS and CDR2 is YFSETQ. CDR3 length: 15 residues. Written as DNA, the CDR3 is TGCGCCAGCAAACCACGGGTAGAAAGCACAGATACGCAGTATTTT. This translates into CASKPRVESTDTQYF. Together with reference TRBV5-1 and TRBJ2-3, the CDR3 gives the full variable domain: KAGVTQTPRYLIKTRGQQVTLSCSPISGHRSVSWYQQTPGQGLQFLFEYFSETQRNKGNFPGRFSGRQFSNSRSEMNVSTLELGDSALYLCASKPRVESTDTQYFGPGTRLTVL.

This rearrangement joins TRBV6-5 to TRBJ2-7; 9 bases map to TRBD1. Per germline, CDR1 MNHEY and CDR2 SVGAGI. The CDR3 runs 15 residues. Trimming removed 6 bases from V and 2 bases from J; junction bases left unmatched: 8. In DNA form, the CDR3 reads TGTGCCAGCAGGGGGACAGGGATTCGAGCCTACGAGCAGTACTTC. This codes for CASRGTGIRAYEQYF.

This chain connects TRBV7-3 to TRBJ2-7, with 10 bases aligning to TRBD1. From germline, CDR1 is SGHTA and CDR2 FQGTGA. The length of the CDR3 is 15 residues. V shed 6 bases and J 3 bases; nucleotides not matched to a gene: 8. DNA of the CDR3: TGTGCCAGCAGTTTTAACGGGACAGGGGACTACGAGCAGTACTTC. Translation: CASSFNGTGDYEQYF.